A selection of T cell receptor beta chains follows, all from one sample in a study of CD8 T cell repertoires and HIV-1 epitope variants. Repertoires were generated with immunoSEQ multiplex PCR, while TCRdb's copy carries only in-frame clones and drops some. The profile shows some 5,200 clones, roughly 60% of them singletons. Antigens of these TCRs are unknown. Sample: cultured CD8+ T cells derived from PBMCs. The receptors were sampled from a male donor with HIV. Both conserved end residues are part of each CDR3. D genes are given only for firm matches. Clone size is not always given. Where it is, it says once, few, many or a class for expanded clones.

clone_size: -; v_call: TRBV27; j_call: TRBJ2-1; d_call: TRBD1; cdr3_nt: TGTGCCAGCAGTTTATGGACAGGGGATGAGCAGTTCTTC; cdr3_aa: CASSLWTGDEQFF
clone_size: -; v_call: TRBV7-9; j_call: TRBJ2-1; d_call: -; cdr3_nt: TGTGCCAGCAGCACCACAGGTTACAATGAGCAGTTCTTC; cdr3_aa: CASSTTGYNEQFF
clone_size: -; v_call: TRBV27; j_call: TRBJ2-5; d_call: TRBD2; cdr3_nt: TGTGCCAGCAGCCAAGCGGGAGAAGAGACCCAGTACTTC; cdr3_aa: CASSQAGEETQYF
clone_size: few; v_call: TRBV14; j_call: TRBJ2-1; d_call: -; cdr3_nt: TGTGCCAGCAGCACCTGGGACATAAATGAGCAGTTCTTC; cdr3_aa: CASSTWDINEQFF
clone_size: -; v_call: TRBV7-6; j_call: TRBJ2-6; d_call: -; cdr3_nt: TGTGCCAGCGGCCGAGAGACTGGGGCCAACGTCCTGACTTTC; cdr3_aa: CASGRETGANVLTF
clone_size: -; v_call: TRBV7-2; j_call: TRBJ1-2; d_call: TRBD1; cdr3_nt: TGTGCCAGCAGCCTAGGGGACAGCGGGAGGGGTGGCTACACCTTC; cdr3_aa: CASSLGDSGRGGYTF
clone_size: -; v_call: TRBV5-6; j_call: TRBJ1-5; d_call: TRBD1; cdr3_nt: TGTGCCAGCAGCTTGGGACAGGGTAGGAATCAGCCCCAGCATTTT; cdr3_aa: CASSLGQGRNQPQHF
clone_size: -; v_call: TRBV28; j_call: TRBJ1-3; d_call: -; cdr3_nt: TGTGCCAGCAGTCCCCGCCCAACCGTAAATTCTGGAAACACCATATATTTT; cdr3_aa: CASSPRPTVNSGNTIYF
clone_size: -; v_call: TRBV6-1; j_call: TRBJ2-2; d_call: -; cdr3_nt: TGTGCCAGCGACGCCGGTAGCTGGGTGGGCGGGGAGCTGTTTTTT; cdr3_aa: CASDAGSWVGGELFF
clone_size: -; v_call: TRBV7-2; j_call: TRBJ1-1; d_call: -; cdr3_nt: TGTGCCAGCAGCTCGGGACTGCTTGCTTTCTTT; cdr3_aa: CASSSGLLAFF